The rows below give T cell receptor beta chains drawn from one sample of a study of CD8 T cells in ankylosing spondylitis. TCRdb recomputed calls from the 5' RACE reads with MiXCR, one row per CDR3 protein. The table records 300,000 to 400,000 distinct CDR3 sequences, approximately 20% of them present only once. Sequencing used blood, either unsorted or a sorted T cell fraction (not recorded which). All receptors derive from a male donor with ankylosing spondylitis or in good health (not recorded which). Both conserved end residues are trimmed from each CDR3.

TRBJ1-2	TRBV2	ASSEGRDRGTGYT
TRBJ2-5	TRBV3-1	ASSPDLEETQY
TRBJ2-1	TRBV7-9	ASSFPGFNEQF
TRBJ2-5	TRBV2	ASSEGGGGTQY
TRBJ1-2	TRBV3-1	ASSQDTRTYEGYT
TRBJ2-1	TRBV20-1	SARDTPYS
TRBJ2-1	TRBV12-3/TRBV12-4	ASSFGSLGEQF
TRBJ2-1	TRBV4-1	ASSHLQLINEQF
TRBJ2-5	TRBV13	ASSSHGSAAPQETQY
TRBJ2-1	TRBV19	ASSIFAGPYNEQF
TRBJ1-2	TRBV12-3/TRBV12-4	ASREEVRYT
TRBJ2-2	TRBV19	ASAWDTGELF
TRBJ2-5	TRBV7-2	ASSFPAGGGETQY
TRBJ1-4	TRBV2	ASSPLGQAEKLF
TRBJ1-4	TRBV9	ASSVTGATNEKLF
TRBJ2-3	TRBV15	ATSGSSTDTQY
TRBJ1-5	TRBV15	ATSRDVTSNQPQH
TRBJ2-1	TRBV5-1	ASSLSGGATNEQF
TRBJ2-7	TRBV12-3/TRBV12-4	ASSFSLEVFHEQY
TRBJ1-2	TRBV4-2	ASSQERGGHGHGYT
TRBJ2-1	TRBV29-1	SVEVPGPKGVNEQF
TRBJ2-2	TRBV12-3/TRBV12-4	ASTPASGELF
TRBJ2-1	TRBV3-1	ASSQVDGAYNEQF
TRBJ2-2	TRBV3-1	ASSYGTGAPGELF
TRBJ2-7	TRBV12-3/TRBV12-4	ASGLRTGVNSEQY
TRBJ2-3	TRBV7-9	ASSPGTSPLTQY
TRBJ2-3	TRBV2	TSRGGRTPGGWTDTQY
TRBJ2-2	TRBV7-9	ASSLTSGANTGELF
TRBJ2-1	TRBV19	ASSYSGGLSYNEQF
TRBJ2-4	TRBV6-1	ASRDRLAKNIQY
TRBJ2-7	TRBV5-6	ASSIRDRGYEQY
TRBJ2-1	TRBV7-9	ASSLVDSGGNNEQF
TRBJ2-1	TRBV3-1	ASSTRGGGYNEQF
TRBJ2-7	TRBV10-3	AISERRDTNEQY
TRBJ2-5	TRBV28	ASRTGLETQY
TRBJ2-6	TRBV12-3/TRBV12-4	ASSDSGSPSGANVLT
TRBJ2-7	TRBV20-1	SARTLGGNEQY
TRBJ2-1	TRBV29-1	SVGGTAEQF
TRBJ2-1	TRBV27	ASTPRQAGDNEQF
TRBJ2-3	TRBV5-5	ASSLTGQSSTDTQY
TRBJ1-3	TRBV20-1	SARDHSGVSGNTIY
TRBJ2-7	TRBV5-6	ASSFEADRYEQY
TRBJ2-1	TRBV12-3/TRBV12-4	ASSPTSGGGNEQF
TRBJ2-7	TRBV12-3/TRBV12-4	ASSLAPGIHEQY
TRBJ2-3	TRBV29-1	SVLALATDTQY
TRBJ2-3	TRBV9	ASSVEAGGLDTQY
TRBJ2-1	TRBV7-8	ASSLGDSSWNEQF
TRBJ2-2	TRBV12-3/TRBV12-4	ASSPPAGELF
TRBJ2-1	TRBV2	ASGGQGGYNEQF
TRBJ2-7	TRBV12-3/TRBV12-4	ASSPLWGAAYEQY
TRBJ2-7	TRBV29-1	SVGGPGGLGEQY
TRBJ2-2	TRBV2	ASLYNTGELF
TRBJ1-6	TRBV4-1	ASSPVGQNYNSPLH
TRBJ1-5	TRBV6-5	ASGAQPQH
TRBJ2-7	TRBV7-6	ASSHQSSYEQY
TRBJ1-2	TRBV30	AWVGVANYGYT
TRBJ2-7	TRBV12-3/TRBV12-4	ARRTEIYEQY